This TCR beta chain was identified in a study of blood T cell repertoires in COVID-19. The CDR3 spans 14 residues. Germline V gene lookup returns CDR1 MDHEN and CDR2 SYDVKM. With 10 bases removed from V and 0 bases from J, the gap between germline ends came to 15 bases. The protocol was immunoSEQ multiplex PCR, while the TCRdb copy is restricted to in-frame clones and leaves out a portion. The repertoire includes approximately 180,000 clones, nearly 80% of them detected once, and roughly 25% sits in the top ten. Sequencing was carried out using peripheral blood. The chain has TRBV28 and TRBJ1-2, with D possibly TRBD1 on 6 matching bases. This TCR was recovered from a woman between 70 and 85 years old with acute or convalescent COVID-19. CDR3 bases: TGTGCCATTAATACAGGGTCCGCTAACTATGGCTACACCTTC. Translated, it gives CAINTGSANYGYTF.